The 20 T cell receptor beta chains below were found in one sample sequenced in a study of tumor-infiltrating lymphocytes in primary liver carcinoma. Germline DNA was also extracted, and blood RNA was taken from unsorted whole blood. Using a constant-region primer together with ProtoScript II reverse transcriptase, TCR beta cDNA was made from approximately 0.55 ug of total RNA. Construction of TCR beta libraries relied on three successive nested multiplex PCR rounds employing slightly modified ARM-PCR. A C-beta reverse primer and TRBV1-TRBV30 forward primers served in each of the first two PCR rounds, at about 10 cycles apiece. From the multiplex PCR reads, TCRdb called clonotypes with MiXCR, one entry per CDR3 protein. Counted here are hundreds of thousands of distinct CDR3 sequences, around three fifths occurring once; the ten biggest clones make up more than 8.5%. Material for sequencing was peripheral blood. The receptors were gathered from a man aged 35 to 55 with primary liver carcinoma and hepatitis B virus infection.

The chain uses TRBV30 and TRBJ2-3, with TRBD2 as a possible D gene (5 bases). In germline, CDR1 is GTSNPN, CDR2 SVGIG (reference sequence). The CDR3 sequence is 13 residues long. Trimming pared 4 bases from V and 3 bases from J, leaving 11 bases between. The CDR3 loop is CAWNVGITDTQYF. In DNA form, the CDR3 reads TGTGCCTGGAATGTCGGGATTACAGATACGCAGTATTTT.

As regards this clonotype: A much larger clone lies a single base off, so this may be a read error. V and J are TRBV4-2 and TRBJ1-3, with TRBD1 matching 7 bases. Per the germline V gene, CDR1 is LGHNA and CDR2 is YNFKEQ. CDR3 length equals 17 residues. Germline trimming cut 1 base from V and 0 bases from J; bases unmatched to any gene: 6. The DNA for the CDR3 is TGTGCCAGCAGCCAAGCGACAGGGACCAACTCTGGAAACACCATATATTTT. Translated, it gives CASSQATGTNSGNTIYF.

Comment on this clonotype: A much larger clone sits a single nucleotide away, making a read error possible. The chain joins TRBV5-5 to TRBJ2-7; D unresolved. The V and J ends lost 1 base and 0 bases respectively, with 11 bases between them. This CDR3 comprises 15 residues. CDR1 and CDR2 (germline): SGHKS, YYEKEE (reference sequence). CDR3 DNA sequence: TGTGCCAGCAGCTTGTCACAGATGAGCTCCTACGAGCAGTACTTC. As protein: CASSLSQMSSYEQYF.

This clonotype occurred once. The junction does not match germline at one end; this may be a read error. The chain combines TRBV5-1 with TRBJ2-2; D may be TRBD2 (6 bases). The CDR3 loop spans 16 amino acids. Germline V CDR1 and CDR2: SGHRS, YFSETQ. As DNA, the CDR3 is TGCGCCAGCAGCTTGGAATTAGCGGAGAACACCGGGGACCTGTTTTTT. Protein sequence: CASSLELAENTGDLFF.

This clonotype showed up just a few times. The chain employs TRBV5-1 and TRBJ2-6; D uncertain. Germline-derived CDR1 and CDR2 are SGHRS and YFSETQ. CDR3 length: 15 amino acids. V was trimmed by 3 bases and J by 2 bases, leaving 9 bases between them. The DNA for the CDR3 is TGCGCCAGCAGCTCAATGGACCCTGGGGCCAACGTCCTGACTTTC. Translated: CASSSMDPGANVLTF. The whole variable domain, filled in from reference TRBV5-1 and TRBJ2-6, reads KAGVTQTPRYLIKTRGQQVTLSCSPISGHRSVSWYQQTPGQGLQFLFEYFSETQRNKGNFPGRFSGRQFSNSRSEMNVSTLELGDSALYLCASSSMDPGANVLTFGAGSRLTVL.

The chain employs TRBV20-1 and TRBJ2-6; no definite D call. Trimming took 3 bases from V and 0 from J, leaving 3 bases between them. CDR1 is DFQATT and CDR2 is SNEGSKA in the germline V gene (reference sequence). The CDR3 totals 13 residues. In nucleotides, the CDR3 is TGCAGTGCTAGGCTCTCTGGGGCCAACGTCCTGACTTTC. Translating it yields CSARLSGANVLTF.

The CDR3 DNA is TGTGCCAGCAGCCAAAGGAGCACTATATTCGGGCTAAGCACAGATACGCAGTATTTT. This gives the protein CASSQRSTIFGLSTDTQYF. The chain uses TRBV14 and TRBJ2-3; D is uncertain. Trimming pared 2 bases from V and 0 bases from J, leaving 21 bases between. This CDR3 is 19 amino acids long. Germline lookup yields CDR1 SGHDN and CDR2 FVKESK.

Turning to this clonotype: One end of the junction varies from germline; a read error may be responsible. The chain has TRBV11-1 and TRBJ1-1; D remains ambiguous. The CDR3 length is 12 residues. CDR1 and CDR2 from the germline V gene are SGHAT and FQDESV (reference sequence). CDR3: CASSPRATVASF. The CDR3 DNA sequence: TGTGCCAGCAGCCCCCGAGCGACGGTTGCTTCCTTT. Together with reference TRBV11-1 and TRBJ1-1, the CDR3 gives the full variable domain: EAEVAQSPRYKITEKSQAVAFWCDPISGHATLYWYRQILGQGPELLVQFQDESVVDDSQLPKDRFSAERLKGVDSTLKIQPAELGDSAMYLCASSPRATVASFGQGTRLTVV.

With regard to this clonotype: No conserved phenylalanine or tryptophan ends this CDR3, so it is likely a read error. This chain's CDR3 is CSIYGLPSYEQYS. The CDR3 bases are TGCAGCATCTACGGTTTGCCCTCCTACGAGCAGTACTCC. This chain uses TRBV29-1 with TRBJ2-7; the D is unclear. V lost 8 bases to trimming and J lost 0 bases, with 14 bases between them. Germline-derived CDR1 and CDR2 are SQVTM and ANQGSEA. CDR3 length equals 13 residues.

Many counts were recorded for this clonotype. V is TRBV6-5 and J is TRBJ2-2, with TRBD2 identical over 7 bases. Germline V gene lookup returns CDR1 MNHEY and CDR2 SVGAGI. J gave up 5 bases and V 7 bases, and 7 bases lay outside the gene matches. CDR3 length: 14 residues. CDR3 residues: CASTFGGSTGELFF. CDR3 nucleotides: TGTGCCAGCACCTTCGGGGGGAGTACCGGGGAGCTGTTTTTT.

The chain couples TRBV11-2 to TRBJ2-5; D possibly corresponds to TRBD1 (6 bases). The CDR3 is 13 amino acids. Looked up from germline, CDR1 is SGHAT and CDR2 is FQNNGV. Trimming removed 8 bases from V and 2 bases from J, with 12 bases in between. Here the CDR3 DNA reads TGTGCCAGCTGCCAGGGGAAGCAAGAGACCCAGTACTTC. The encoded protein is CASCQGKQETQYF. The whole variable domain, remainder taken from reference TRBV11-2 and TRBJ2-5, is EAGVAQSPRYKIIEKRQSVAFWCNPISGHATLYWYQQILGQGPKLLIQFQNNGVVDDSQLPKDRFSAERLKGVDSTLKIQPAKLEDSAVYLCASCQGKQETQYFGPGTRLLVL.

J is TRBJ1-2 and V is TRBV12-3 or TRBV12-4, with a weak D call TRBD1 (6 bases). Between the trimmed V and J ends, which lost 6 bases and 12 bases, there was a span of 32 bases. The CDR3 loop spans 17 amino acids. CDR3 sequence (DNA): TGTGCCAGCAGCCAAAGACAGGCAGCATCCCGTAACTACGGCCACACCTTC. As protein: CASSQRQAASRNYGHTF.

With regard to this clonotype: Being one base from a much bigger clone, this may be a read error. The chain employs TRBV29-1 and TRBJ2-1; 10 nucleotides align to TRBD1. CDR3 length: 14 residues. CDR1 SQVTM and CDR2 ANQGSEA come from the germline V gene. The CDR3 DNA follows: TGCAGCGTTGTTAGGGACAGGGGTATTGATGAGAAGTTCTTC. Translated: CSVVRDRGIDEKFF.

As concerns this clonotype: A read error may explain this, as a much larger clone is one base away. Lacking the conserved final phenylalanine or tryptophan, this CDR3 likely reflects a read error. The genes are TRBV12-3 or TRBV12-4 and TRBJ2-5; D is perhaps TRBD2 (5 bases). Matching the DNA end better, TRBJ2-1 makes the J call doubtful. The CDR3 has 12 residues. The CDR3 spells CASSLGGYQQFV. The CDR3 DNA sequence: TGTGCCAGCAGTTTAGGAGGGTACCAGCAGTTCGTC.

With regard to this clonotype: A much larger clone differs by one base, so this may be a read error. The chain recombines TRBV12-3 or TRBV12-4 with TRBJ1-1; D not certain. CDR3 length: 14 amino acids. Trimming shortened V by 0 bases and J by 3 bases, and 8 bases separated the two germline ends. The DNA for the CDR3 is TGTGCCAGCAGTTTAGCAGCAAGGGACACTGAAGCTTTCTTT. Its protein is CASSLAARDTEAFF.

With respect to this clonotype: At one of its ends the junction is not consistent with the germline gene, which may arise from a read error. J is TRBJ2-1 and V is TRBV4-3; 11 nucleotides agree with TRBD2. Germline-derived CDR1 and CDR2 are LGHNA and YSLEER. The CDR3 loop spans 15 amino acids. The CDR3 loop is CASTHLAGGSNEQLF. The CDR3 DNA is TGCGCCAGCACCCACTTAGCGGGAGGGTCCAATGAGCAGCTCTTC.

To note about this clonotype: One base away lies a much larger clone, so this may be a sequencing read error. The J gene is TRBJ1-1, the V gene TRBV12-3 or TRBV12-4; perhaps TRBD1 as D (6 bases). V lost 6 bases to trimming and J lost 5 bases, with 16 bases between them. This CDR3 comprises 14 residues. The CDR3, as DNA: TGTGCCAGCAGGGGGACAAGAACTGAAACTGAAGCTTTCTTT. Its protein product is CASRGTRTETEAFF.

This clonotype appeared a single time. Likely a read error: the CDR3 ends without its conserved phenylalanine or tryptophan. The chain is built from TRBV11-3 and TRBJ2-1; no reliable D call. Looked up from germline, CDR1 is SGHNT and CDR2 is YENEEA. CDR3 size: 16 residues. V was shortened by 2 bases and J by 6 bases, with 17 bases between the two germline ends. The CDR3 reads CASSLISTAAANEQFS. CDR3 bases: TGTGCCAGCAGCTTAATCTCGACCGCGGCGGCCAATGAGCAGTTCTCC.

The chain employs TRBV7-9 and TRBJ2-5; the D gene could be TRBD1 or TRBD2 (5 bases each). Trimming left V 1 base short and J 0 bases short, with 9 bases between. Germline assignment: CDR1 SEHNR and CDR2 FQNEAQ (reference sequence). The CDR3 loop spans 15 amino acids. CDR3 sequence (DNA): TGTGCCAGCAGCTTAGGGGGGTCTGACCAAGAGACCCAGTACTTC. Translating it yields CASSLGGSDQETQYF.

About this clonotype itself: A read error may explain this, as a much larger clone is one base away. This chain joins TRBV4-1 and TRBJ2-2, with D perhaps TRBD2 (6 bases). With 2 bases removed from V and 10 bases from J, the gap between germline ends came to 14 bases. CDR1 is MGHRA, CDR2 YSYEKL, per germline. The CDR3 sequence is 14 residues long. The CDR3 DNA follows: TGCGCCAGCAGCCAACGACTAGGTTCCGTGGAGCTGTTTTTT. This sequence encodes CASSQRLGSVELFF.